The 8 T cell receptor beta chains reported below all come from one sample, sequenced in a study of blood T cell repertoires in COVID-19. Assay: immunoSEQ multiplex PCR; the TCRdb copy retains only in-frame clones and omits some. The sample records a few hundred thousand clones, 80% to 90% being singletons. What was sequenced was peripheral blood. The receptors come from a man aged 40-50 years with acute or convalescent COVID-19.

The chain carries TRBV28 and TRBJ2-5, with 11 nucleotides matching TRBD2. CDR1 is MDHEN, CDR2 SYDVKM, per germline. Losses at the gene ends were 4 bases for V and 0 bases for J; bases not matched to a gene: 4. This CDR3 is built from 16 residues. DNA for the CDR3: TGTGCCAGCAGTTCGGGACTAGCGGCGTACCAAGAGACCCAGTACTTC. Protein product: CASSSGLAAYQETQYF.

This chain connects TRBV7-6 to TRBJ1-4; tentative D call: TRBD1 (6 bases). V was clipped by 1 base and J by 3 bases, with 15 bases between them. Germline CDR1 and CDR2: SGHVS and FNYEAQ. The CDR3 has 17 amino acids. CDR3 coding DNA: TGTGCCAGCAGCTTAGTTGGGGGCCGCATAGCTAATGAAAAACTGTTTTTT. This translates into CASSLVGGRIANEKLFF.

The V call is TRBV12-5, the J call TRBJ1-2, with 8 bases lining up with TRBD1. The germline V gene encodes CDR1 LGHNT and CDR2 FRNRAP. Unmatched junction bases numbered 7, after V lost 2 bases and J lost 8 bases. This CDR3 has 14 residues. The CDR3 nucleotides read TGTGCTAGTGGTTTGCTAGGGACAGGCCAAGGCTACACCTTC. Encoded protein: CASGLLGTGQGYTF.

The V gene is TRBV18, the J gene TRBJ2-2, with a tentative D call TRBD1 (5 bases). V was cut by 0 bases and J by 7 bases, with 15 bases left in between. The germline CDR1 and CDR2 sequences are KGHSH and LQKENI. The CDR3 spans 16 residues. The CDR3 region has the DNA TGTGCCAGCTCACCACCGGTGTCAGGGCGAGGCGGGGAGCTGTTTTTT. Protein sequence: CASSPPVSGRGGELFF.

This clone showed up just once. The chain links TRBV12-5 to TRBJ2-5; 11 bases agree with TRBD1. From germline, CDR1 is LGHNT and CDR2 FRNRAP. The trim removed 1 base at V and 2 bases at J, leaving 3 bases unmatched. This CDR3 is 16 amino acids long. The CDR3 sequence is CASGLGTGGYQETQYF. In DNA form, the CDR3 reads TGTGCTAGTGGTTTGGGGACAGGGGGCTATCAAGAGACCCAGTACTTC.

This chain uses TRBV2 with TRBJ2-7; no clear D. Germline V gene sequence: CDR1 SNHLY, CDR2 FYNNEI. V dropped 3 bases and J dropped 0 bases, with 9 bases sitting between them. The CDR3 has 14 amino acids. CDR3 residues: CASSDPNNSYEQYF. CDR3 sequence (DNA): TGTGCCAGCAGTGATCCCAACAACTCCTACGAGCAGTACTTC.

The chain has TRBV6-5 and TRBJ1-2; perhaps TRBD1 as D (5 bases). The CDR3 extends over 13 amino acids. Germline assignment: CDR1 MNHEY and CDR2 SVGAGI. The V end was cut by 1 base, the J end by 7 bases, with 10 bases between. The CDR3 loop is CASSYFTGSGYTF. The CDR3 DNA reads TGTGCCAGCAGTTACTTCACAGGATCTGGCTACACCTTC.

The chain employs TRBV5-5 and TRBJ1-5, with unresolved D. Per the germline V gene, CDR1 is SGHKS and CDR2 is YYEKEE (reference sequence). CDR3 size: 16 residues. V was pared by 1 base and J by 2 bases, with 13 bases between. The CDR3 is CASSLYEELGNQPQHF. The CDR3 DNA follows: TGTGCCAGCAGCTTGTACGAGGAATTGGGCAATCAGCCCCAGCATTTT.